This T cell receptor beta chain originates from a study of cytomegalovirus exposure and HLA in healthy donors. Both 60 Vbeta primers and 13 Jbeta primers went into the PCR. Assay used: immunoSEQ multiplex PCR; TCRdb lists only in-frame clones, some missing. Among some 99,000 clones listed, about two thirds were seen once. A single count supports this clone. The V end lost 7 bases, the J end lost 7 bases, and 19 bases lay between the germline ends. Germline V lookup: CDR1 LNHDA, CDR2 SQIVND (reference sequence). The CDR3 consists of 14 residues. The gene calls are TRBV19 and TRBJ2-5; no definite D call. Sample: PBMCs. The TCR sequence derives from a woman in her 70s in good health and CMV-seropositive. The CDR3 DNA is TGTGCCAGTAAGAGACAAGACGGCTCCGGGACCCAGTACTTC. This codes for CASKRQDGSGTQYF.